This paragraph reports one T cell receptor beta chain. This sample is drawn from a study of PD-1 blockade in mismatch repair-deficient tumors. In the study overall: All were previously treated, progressing patients with over 9 mismatch repair-deficient cancer types.

Germline V gives CDR1 MDHEN, CDR2 SYDVKM. There are 15 residues in the CDR3. Trimming removed 4 bases from V and 6 bases from J; junction bases left unmatched: 2. Assay: immunoSEQ multiplex PCR; the TCRdb copy retains only in-frame clones and omits some. The sample records 20,000 to 30,000 clones, less than 85% being singletons. This receptor was identified in an adult with mismatch repair-deficient cancer. The J gene is TRBJ2-1, the V gene TRBV28, with 14 bases fitting TRBD2. The sample was PBMCs, taken before pembrolizumab treatment. CDR3 protein: CASSSGTSGSNEQFF. The CDR3, as DNA: TGTGCCAGCAGTTCAGGGACTAGCGGGAGCAATGAGCAGTTCTTC.